This T cell receptor (beta chain) was retrieved from a study of control samples from healthy donors and cancer patients. TCRdb's copy holds only in-frame clones and misses some; the assay was immunoSEQ multiplex PCR. This sample yields 96,000 or so clones, of which approximately 93% are seen a single time; 8% belongs to the top ten. V was trimmed by 5 bases and J by 7 bases, leaving 21 bases between them. Germline loops: CDR1 SGHRS, CDR2 YFSETQ. The CDR3 length is 16 residues. This sequence originates from a man aged 18 to 30 in good health. Input material: blood. This sequence joins TRBV5-1 and TRBJ2-2, with D possibly matching TRBD1 (5 bases). The CDR3 loop reads CASRAFSAGSGGELFF. DNA for the CDR3: TGCGCCAGCAGAGCTTTTTCGGCAGGGTCGGGCGGGGAGCTGTTTTTT.